These 7 T cell receptor beta chains were sequenced from one sample in a study of CD8 T cells in Susac syndrome. With random hexamers, 0.5 to 1 ug RNA was reverse transcribed. MiXCR was run by TCRdb on the immunoSEQ multiplex PCR reads, yielding one entry per CDR3 protein. The sample holds over 350,000 distinct CDR3 sequences; approximately 89% are singletons and the top ten take around 0.12%. The sequenced material came from CD8+ T cells from PBMCs. The receptors were sampled from a human donor with multiple sclerosis.

V usage is TRBV24-1 and J usage is TRBJ2-5; 14 positions agree with TRBD2. The V gene end was trimmed by 5 bases and the J gene end by 4 bases; junction bases not matched to a gene: 2. The CDR3 is 15 residues long. CDR1 and CDR2 from the germline V gene are KGHDR and SFDVKD. CDR3 protein: CATSAGLAGGETQYF. Written as DNA, the CDR3 is TGTGCCACCAGTGCTGGACTAGCGGGAGGAGAGACCCAGTACTTC.

This clonotype was found once. The V call is TRBV30, the J call TRBJ1-1; no reliable D call. Between the trimmed V and J ends, which lost 1 base and 0 bases, there was a span of 6 bases. This CDR3 region has 13 residues. Germline V CDR1 and CDR2: GTSNPN, SVGIG (reference sequence). CDR3 coding DNA: TGTGCCTGGAGTGAGGCTTTGAACACTGAAGCTTTCTTT. Its protein is CAWSEALNTEAFF.

This clonotype has a single count. The rearrangement joins TRBV30 to TRBJ1-1; TRBD1 aligns across 7 bases. The CDR3 runs 12 residues. Looked up from germline, CDR1 is GTSNPN and CDR2 is SVGIG (reference sequence). With 2 bases clipped from V and 7 bases from J, the junction kept 4 bases outside the gene matches. The CDR3 nucleotides read TGTGCCTGGAGTACAGGGGCGAATGAAGCTTTCTTT. Protein: CAWSTGANEAFF.

CDR3 coding DNA: TGTGCCAGCAGTTTCGGGTCGTCGGGCTATGGCTACACCTTC. Encoded protein: CASSFGSSGYGYTF. The chain carries TRBV27 and TRBJ1-2; D not resolved. This CDR3 comprises 14 residues. With 3 bases removed from V and 4 bases from J, the gap between germline ends came to 12 bases. Per germline, CDR1 MNHEY and CDR2 SMNVEV (reference sequence).

The chain couples TRBV7-8 to TRBJ2-3; the match to TRBD1 covers 11 bases. The CDR3 length is 17 residues. In germline, CDR1 is SGHVS, CDR2 FQNEAQ. V shed 2 bases, J shed 0 bases, and the junction held 4 bases outside the gene matches. CDR3 nucleotide sequence: TGTGCCAGCAGCTTACCCAGGGACAGGGGGAGCACAGATACGCAGTATTTT. This translates into CASSLPRDRGSTDTQYF.

The rearrangement joins TRBV30 to TRBJ1-2; the D is unclear. V was pared by 3 bases and J by 6 bases, with 14 bases between. The CDR3 consists of 13 residues. CDR1 is GTSNPN, CDR2 SVGIG, per germline (reference sequence). In DNA, the CDR3 is TGTGCCTGGAGGGGTGGTTCTTCAGATGGCTACACCTTC. This gives the protein CAWRGGSSDGYTF.

This clonotype was seen only once. The chain is built from TRBV9 and TRBJ2-1, with 10 nucleotides matching TRBD2. The germline V gene has CDR1 SGDLS and CDR2 YYNGEE. V was pared by 5 bases and J by 2 bases, with 10 bases of the junction left unmatched. The CDR3 has 17 residues. The CDR3 DNA is TGTGCCAGCAGTCGCTCCGGGACTAGCGTCCCCTACAATGAGCAGTTCTTC. This gives the protein CASSRSGTSVPYNEQFF.